This is a list of T cell receptor beta chains from one sample in a study of blood T cell repertoires in COVID-19. TCRdb's copy holds only in-frame clones and misses some; the assay was immunoSEQ multiplex PCR. The profile shows a few hundred thousand clones, 75% to 85% of them singletons. The source material was peripheral blood. These TCRs come from a woman aged 80 or older with COVID-19, enrolled during active disease. Both conserved end residues are part of each CDR3. Fields, in order: CDR3 DNA, CDR3 protein, J gene, D gene, clone size, V gene. D genes are given only for firm matches. Some rows have no size entry. The others give once, few or many, or a class for an expanded clone.

TGTGCCAGCAGTGGGGAGGGCAACCACTATGGCTACACCTTC | CASSGEGNHYGYTF | TRBJ1-2 | . | . | TRBV2
TGTGCCAGCAGCTTAGATTCGCCGGGACAGGGGGCAGGAGATACGCAGTATTTT | CASSLDSPGQGAGDTQYF | TRBJ2-3 | TRBD1 | once | TRBV11-3
TGTGCCAGCAGCTCACAAACAGGGTTGAGCTACAATGAGCAGTTCTTC | CASSSQTGLSYNEQFF | TRBJ2-1 | . | . | TRBV7-2
TGTGCCAGCAGTGAAGGCAGGGGCGCTGGGGCCAACGTCCTGACTTTC | CASSEGRGAGANVLTF | TRBJ2-6 | . | . | TRBV2
TGTGCCAGCAGCCACGCCAGCGTAGGAGTTTACAATGAGCAGTTCTTC | CASSHASVGVYNEQFF | TRBJ2-1 | . | . | TRBV3-1/TRBV3-2
TGTGCCAGCAGCGCTGGGCGGGCTAGCGGCCCCTACGAGCAGTACTTC | CASSAGRASGPYEQYF | TRBJ2-7 | TRBD2 | once | TRBV7-2
TGTGCCAGCAGTCGACAGGGAGGAGGCGAAAAACTGTTTTTT | CASSRQGGGEKLFF | TRBJ1-4 | TRBD1 | . | TRBV6-5
TGTGCCAGCAGCCAGAACCTTGGAGGAGGCTACACCTTC | CASSQNLGGGYTF | TRBJ1-2 | . | . | TRBV14
TGTGCCAGCAGCTCCTCGACAGGGGGCAGCCCCGGGGAGCTGTTTTTT | CASSSSTGGSPGELFF | TRBJ2-2 | TRBD1 | few | TRBV7-3
TGTGCCAGCAGTGAAAAGTGGGTAGGAGCCGGGGAGCTGTTTTTT | CASSEKWVGAGELFF | TRBJ2-2 | . | once | TRBV6-1
TGTGCCAGCAGATTTCAGGGGAAGAATGAAAAACTGTTTTTT | CASRFQGKNEKLFF | TRBJ1-4 | . | . | TRBV7-2
TGTGCCAGCACCCCCCAGTCGGGAAACACCATATATTTT | CASTPQSGNTIYF | TRBJ1-3 | . | . | TRBV7-9
TGCGCCAGCAGCTTGTACGGAGAAGATACGCAGTATTTT | CASSLYGEDTQYF | TRBJ2-3 | . | . | TRBV5-1
TGCAGTGCTAGTTCCCTGAGCTCTGGAAACACCATATATTTT | CSASSLSSGNTIYF | TRBJ1-3 | . | . | TRBV20-1
TGTGCCAGCAAGTGGGGACAGGGGGCAAACGAGCAGTACTTC | CASKWGQGANEQYF | TRBJ2-7 | TRBD1 | . | TRBV27
TGTGCCAGCACCCAGGGGCGGAATTCACCCCTCCACTTT | CASTQGRNSPLHF | TRBJ1-6 | . | . | TRBV11-1
TGTGCCAGTAGTATAGCCTTCAATGGAGCGGGAGTTGAGACCCAGTACTTC | CASSIAFNGAGVETQYF | TRBJ2-5 | TRBD2 | once | TRBV19
TGCAGCGCGGAGGACACTGAAGCTTTCTTT | CSAEDTEAFF | TRBJ1-1 | . | . | TRBV20-1
TGTGCCAGTAGACCAAGACTGCCTACATCTGAAGCTTTCTTT | CASRPRLPTSEAFF | TRBJ1-1 | . | . | TRBV19
TGTGCCAGCTCGGGAGGTCGCACAGATACGCAGTATTTT | CASSGGRTDTQYF | TRBJ2-3 | TRBD2 | . | TRBV12-3/TRBV12-4
TGTGCCAGCTCCCCGGACAGGGAGTGGACCCAGTACTTC | CASSPDREWTQYF | TRBJ2-5 | TRBD1 | . | TRBV18
TGTGCCAGCAGTTTATTGGGGGCGGGGGACACCGGGGAGCTGTTTTTT | CASSLLGAGDTGELFF | TRBJ2-2 | . | . | TRBV27
TGTGCCAGCAGTTACACGGACAGGGGTCGTCAGCCCCAGCATTTT | CASSYTDRGRQPQHF | TRBJ1-5 | TRBD1 | . | TRBV6-6